The T cell receptor beta chain under discussion was sequenced for a study of T-cell memory formation after mild COVID-19. Study-level points and caveats: That cross-reactive memory joined was suggested by some responding clones appearing in pre-infection memory.

This clonotype came up a few times. Its antigen is currently unknown. Using its own MiXCR run on the 5' RACE reads, TCRdb lists one record per CDR3 protein. This sample yields some 270,000 distinct CDR3 sequences, of which 15% to 17% are seen a single time; 2% to 2.5% belongs to the top ten. The germline V gene has CDR1 GTSNPN and CDR2 SVGIG (reference sequence). The CDR3 loop spans 14 amino acids. V lost 2 bases, J lost 2 bases, and 4 bases stayed unmatched. Material: PBMCs or a T cell subset sorted from them (not recorded which). The chain links TRBV30 to TRBJ2-3; the match to TRBD2 covers 7 bases. This TCR was sampled from an adult woman who had mild COVID-19 (a few samples of this study predate the infection). Cell type and time point are not known. CDR3 amino acids: CAWSRSGATDTQYF. In DNA, the CDR3 is TGTGCCTGGAGTAGGAGCGGGGCCACAGATACGCAGTATTTT.